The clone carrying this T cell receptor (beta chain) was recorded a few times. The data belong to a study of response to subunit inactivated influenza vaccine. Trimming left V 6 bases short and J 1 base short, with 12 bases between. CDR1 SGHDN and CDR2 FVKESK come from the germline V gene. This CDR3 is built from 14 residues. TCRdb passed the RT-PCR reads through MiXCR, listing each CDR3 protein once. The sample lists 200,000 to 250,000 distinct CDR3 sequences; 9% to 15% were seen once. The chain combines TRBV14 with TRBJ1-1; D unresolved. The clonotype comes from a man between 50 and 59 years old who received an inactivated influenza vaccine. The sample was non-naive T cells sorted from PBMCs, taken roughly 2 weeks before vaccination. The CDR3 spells CASRSTARNTEAFF. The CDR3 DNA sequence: TGTGCCAGCAGGTCAACAGCTCGGAACACTGAAGCTTTCTTT.